This T cell receptor beta chain was found in a study of control samples from healthy donors and cancer patients. TCRdb's table, derived via immunoSEQ multiplex PCR, lists solely in-frame clones and lacks some. The sample gives 70,000 to 75,000 clones, 87% of which show up once; around 3.8% is in the top ten. Germline CDR1 is MNHEY and CDR2 is SMNVEV (reference sequence). The V and J ends lost 3 bases and 2 bases respectively, with 6 bases between them. The CDR3 sequence is 13 residues long. The receptor was derived from a woman between 50 and 59 years old in good health. The sequencing input was blood. This chain uses TRBV27 with TRBJ2-3; no firm D call. The CDR3 is CASSLSATDTQYF. Here the CDR3 DNA reads TGTGCCAGCAGTTTGAGCGCCACAGATACGCAGTATTTT.